This TCR beta chain was observed in a study of blood T cell repertoires in COVID-19. Background on the study: COVID-19 samples, acute and convalescent, were from the United States, Italy and Spain. In each case, the material was cDNA or gDNA derived from T cells, B-cell-depleted T cells, or PBMCs.

Authors' processing steps: For nucleated cells, counts were estimated from reference gene primer amplification. The repertoire was sequenced with immunoSEQ multiplex PCR; TCRdb's copy has only in-frame clones and lacks some. V and J calls plus clone size are reproduced from that table; the DNA served to infer D and trimming. The table lists 90,000 to 120,000 clones, 80% to 90% of them singletons. Germline V gives CDR1 MNHEY, CDR2 SVGAGI. The CDR3 is 14 residues long. The V gene lost 6 bases and the J gene lost 4 bases, with 13 bases spanning the gap. The sequence was obtained from a man in his forties or fifties with active or convalescent COVID-19. The chain combines TRBV6-5 with TRBJ2-1, with D possibly being TRBD2 (6 bases). The sample was peripheral blood. The CDR3 reads CASSRGGLYNEQFF. CDR3 bases: TGTGCCAGCAGCCGCGGAGGGCTATACAATGAGCAGTTCTTC.